These 10 T cell receptor beta chains came from one sample sequenced in a study of control samples from healthy donors and cancer patients. Measured with immunoSEQ multiplex PCR; TCRdb has only the in-frame clones, and not every one. The top ten hold 3.6% of the sample, which has roughly 130,000 clones, roughly 94% seen once. The sample consisted of blood. The receptors originated from a man aged 25 to 45 in good health.

The chain recombines TRBV5-4 with TRBJ2-1; TRBD2 matches at 9 bases. Germline V gene sequence: CDR1 SGHNT, CDR2 YYREEE (reference sequence). CDR3 length: 12 amino acids. Unmatched junction bases numbered 2, after V lost 4 bases and J lost 9 bases. The CDR3 DNA sequence: TGTGCCAGCAGCCATAGCGGGGGTGAGCAGTTCTTC. It encodes CASSHSGGEQFF.

The chain recombines TRBV6-2 or TRBV6-3 with TRBJ2-5, with TRBD2 matching over 10 bases. CDR3 size: 15 residues. Germline V gene data show CDR1 as MNHEY and CDR2 as SVGEGT. Trimming at V came to 5 bases and at J to 1 base, leaving 4 bases not matched to a gene. The CDR3 DNA reads TGTGCCAGCAGTCAGACTAGCGGGCTCCAAGAGACCCAGTACTTC. This codes for CASSQTSGLQETQYF.

As DNA, the CDR3 is TGCGCCAGCAGCCAAACCTGGGGGGGAAATCAGCCCCAGCATTTT. Protein: CASSQTWGGNQPQHF. This chain links TRBV4-3 with TRBJ1-5, with a tentative D call TRBD1 (5 bases). The germline gives CDR1 LGHNA, CDR2 YSLEER. The CDR3 consists of 15 residues. The V and J ends lost 2 bases and 4 bases respectively, with 12 bases between them.

This CDR3 is CASSLGLAGPTDTQYF. The DNA for the CDR3 is TGTGCCAGCAGCCTTGGACTAGCGGGCCCCACAGATACGCAGTATTTT. The chain uses TRBV5-8 and TRBJ2-3; 11 nucleotides match TRBD2. The CDR3 runs to 16 residues. V was clipped by 4 bases and J by 2 bases; unmatched bases: 6. Per germline, CDR1 SGHTS and CDR2 YDEGEE.

This sequence joins TRBV18 and TRBJ1-5; perhaps TRBD1 as D (6 bases). This CDR3 region has 15 residues. The V end was cut by 2 bases, the J end by 7 bases, with 15 bases between. Germline V gene sequence: CDR1 KGHSH, CDR2 LQKENI. The CDR3 DNA reads TGTGCCAGCTCACCAATACAGGGCAATAGACAGCCCCAGCATTTT. It specifies CASSPIQGNRQPQHF.

The rearrangement joins TRBV4-2 to TRBJ2-7; D is unclear. The CDR3 consists of 13 residues. Germline CDR1 LGHNA, CDR2 YNFKEQ. The ends were cut back, 0 bases at V and 0 bases at J, with 3 bases in the middle. CDR3: CASSQDSSYEQYF. The CDR3, as DNA: TGTGCCAGCAGCCAAGATTCCTCCTACGAGCAGTACTTC.

The V call is TRBV5-1, the J call TRBJ2-5, with D unresolved. CDR1 SGHRS and CDR2 YFSETQ come from the germline V gene. Trimming left V 3 bases short and J 0 bases short, with 3 bases between. This CDR3 region has 12 residues. The CDR3 DNA reads TGCGCCAGCAGCTGGTACCAAGAGACCCAGTACTTC. Translated, it gives CASSWYQETQYF. Based on the CDR3 plus reference TRBV5-1 and TRBJ2-5, the full variable domain is KAGVTQTPRYLIKTRGQQVTLSCSPISGHRSVSWYQQTPGQGLQFLFEYFSETQRNKGNFPGRFSGRQFSNSRSEMNVSTLELGDSALYLCASSWYQETQYFGPGTRLLVL.

This chain uses TRBV5-5 with TRBJ2-7; TRBD2 matches 8 bases. Germline-derived CDR1 and CDR2 are SGHKS and YYEKEE (reference sequence). The CDR3 loop spans 17 amino acids. Trimming took 2 bases from V and 3 from J; bases not matched to a gene: 13. The CDR3 is CASSLSPGGDLNYEQYF. The DNA for the CDR3 is TGTGCCAGCAGCTTATCCCCCGGGGGGGACCTGAACTACGAGCAGTACTTC.

This chain uses TRBV4-1 with TRBJ1-1; the match to TRBD1 covers 9 bases. This CDR3 is built from 17 residues. The germline V gene encodes CDR1 MGHRA and CDR2 YSYEKL. V dropped 1 base and J dropped 1; count of bases not matched to a gene: 7. The CDR3 coding sequence is TGCGCCAGCAGCCAAGGGATTCACAGGGGGCGGAACACTGAAGCTTTCTTT. Amino acid sequence: CASSQGIHRGRNTEAFF.

This chain uses TRBV4-1 with TRBJ1-2; 7 bases align to TRBD1. Per germline, CDR1 MGHRA and CDR2 YSYEKL. The V segment lost 0 bases and the J segment 4 bases; nucleotides outside the gene matches: 2. This CDR3 comprises 14 residues. The CDR3 DNA sequence: TGCGCCAGCAGCCAAGAGCCAGGGGGCTATGGCTACACCTTC. This sequence encodes CASSQEPGGYGYTF.